Each of the 7 T cell receptor beta chains below was sequenced from the same sample in a study of blood T cell repertoires in COVID-19. Profiling relied on immunoSEQ multiplex PCR, and the TCRdb table lists in-frame clones only, not all of them. The data show approximately 260,000 clones, approximately 90% seen once. Source material: peripheral blood. All receptors derive from a woman between 40 and 55 years old with acute or convalescent COVID-19.

The V and J genes are TRBV30 and TRBJ1-2; D uncertain. Per germline, CDR1 GTSNPN and CDR2 SVGIG (reference sequence). This CDR3 has 12 residues. Trimming took off 0 bases at V and 6 bases at J, with 8 bases between the two ends. The CDR3 nucleotides read TGTGCCTGGAGTGTAACCCGGGATGGCTACACCTTC. Translation gives CAWSVTRDGYTF.

Only a few counts were recorded for this clone. The rearrangement links TRBV2 to TRBJ1-5, with a weak D call TRBD1 (6 bases). CDR3 length: 14 amino acids. Germline V lookup: CDR1 SNHLY, CDR2 FYNNEI. Trimming removed 8 bases at V and 4 bases at J, with 15 bases between. CDR3 protein: CASSRQAKNQPQHF. CDR3 in DNA: TGTGCCAGCTCTAGACAGGCGAAGAATCAGCCCCAGCATTTT.

This clone appeared a single time. This chain uses TRBV14 with TRBJ1-1; D is perhaps TRBD1 (6 bases). The CDR3 contains 14 residues. Trimming removed 6 bases at V and 1 base at J, with 12 bases between. Germline CDR1 SGHDN, CDR2 FVKESK. The CDR3 DNA reads as TGTGCCAGCAGACAACAGGGAACGAACACTGAAGCTTTCTTT. Its protein product is CASRQQGTNTEAFF. The variable domain in full, with the rest retrieved from reference TRBV14 and TRBJ1-1, is EAGVTQFPSHSVIEKGQTVTLRCDPISGHDNLYWYRRVMGKEIKFLLHFVKESKQDESGMPNNRFLAERTGGTYSTLKVQPAELEDSGVYFCASRQQGTNTEAFFGQGTRLTVV.

The chain employs TRBV6-6 and TRBJ1-5; TRBD1 is a possible D gene (5 bases). V was shortened by 7 bases and J by 0 bases, with 16 bases between the two germline ends. The germline V gene has CDR1 MNHNY and CDR2 SVGAGI (reference sequence). This CDR3 comprises 16 residues. The chain's CDR3 is CASTSRRGYSNQPQHF. DNA of the CDR3: TGTGCCAGCACAAGTAGGCGGGGGTATAGCAATCAGCCCCAGCATTTT.

The DNA for the CDR3 is TGCGCCAGCAGTGAGAACTCGCTAATTCCCGGGGAGCTGTTTTTT. Protein product: CASSENSLIPGELFF. V is TRBV5-1 and J is TRBJ2-2; no reliable D call. V was shortened by 5 bases and J by 6 bases, with 17 bases between the two germline ends. Germline V gives CDR1 SGHRS, CDR2 YFSETQ. This CDR3 spans 15 amino acids.

The chain has TRBV5-5 and TRBJ2-1, with TRBD1 identical over 12 bases. CDR3 length: 16 residues. CDR1 SGHKS and CDR2 YYEKEE come from the germline V gene (reference sequence). V lost 3 bases, J lost 8 bases, and 9 bases stayed unmatched. The CDR3 region is CASSSIGGQGAYEQFF. The CDR3 nucleotides read TGTGCCAGCAGCTCTATTGGGGGACAGGGGGCCTATGAGCAGTTCTTC.

The CDR3 sequence is CASSLLAPGLAGTGELFF. The CDR3 DNA is TGTGCCAGCAGCTTATTGGCCCCGGGACTAGCTGGCACCGGGGAGCTGTTTTTT. This chain joins TRBV7-3 and TRBJ2-2, with 9 nucleotides matching TRBD2. This CDR3 region has 18 residues. Per germline, CDR1 SGHTA and CDR2 FQGTGA. After removal of 2 bases from V and 4 bases from J, the junction contained 11 bases not matched to a gene.